The 9 T cell receptor beta chains below come from one sample, sequenced in a study of cytomegalovirus exposure and HLA in healthy donors. Researchers ran the PCR with 60 Vbeta and 13 Jbeta primers. Some clones are missing from TCRdb's copy, which holds only in-frame ones; the method was immunoSEQ multiplex PCR. This sample has roughly 140,000 clones; over 75% occur once, and the top ten carry around 1.7%. The source material was PBMCs. Receptors were obtained from a woman in her 30s in good health and CMV-seronegative.

The chain joins TRBV29-1 to TRBJ1-1, with a tentative D call TRBD1 (5 bases). This CDR3 has 13 amino acids. V lost 5 bases to trimming and J lost 5 bases, with 15 bases between them. CDR1 is SQVTM, CDR2 ANQGSEA, per germline. The CDR3 is CSVLWGGGTEAFF. DNA of the CDR3: TGCAGCGTTTTGTGGGGGGGAGGTACTGAAGCTTTCTTT.

This clone was counted only a few times. Other DNA sequences within the sample encode an identical CDR3. The chain couples TRBV19 to TRBJ1-1, with no clear D. The V end was cut by 1 base, the J end by 8 bases, with 5 bases between. This CDR3 spans 11 amino acids. Germline V gene lookup returns CDR1 LNHDA and CDR2 SQIVND (reference sequence). CDR3 DNA sequence: TGTGCCAGTAGTATAGGGGCCGAAGCTTTCTTT. It encodes CASSIGAEAFF.

The rearrangement links TRBV21-1 to TRBJ2-7; no check of the table's D call, TRBD1, against the DNA was made. TRBV21-1 is a pseudogene. The CDR3 runs 17 residues. The CDR3 protein is CASSKGKFRGLRYEQYF. CDR3 DNA: TGTGCCAGCAGCAAAGGTAAGTTTAGGGGGTTGAGGTACGAGCAGTACTTC.

This clone was seen only once. The gene calls are TRBV4-1 and TRBJ1-1; a weak D match, TRBD1 (6 bases). CDR3 size: 15 residues. V was trimmed by 5 bases and J by 1 base, leaving 14 bases between them. CDR1 MGHRA and CDR2 YSYEKL come from the germline V gene. This CDR3 is CASSARQVQNTEAFF. The CDR3 bases are TGCGCCAGCAGCGCGAGACAGGTTCAGAACACTGAAGCTTTCTTT.

The rearrangement uses TRBV4-1 and TRBJ2-7; D uncertain. The length of the CDR3 is 17 residues. Trimming cost V 0 bases and J 0 bases, with 15 bases left between them. Germline V gene data show CDR1 as MGHRA and CDR2 as YSYEKL. The CDR3 loop reads CASSQDRQLTISYEQYF. CDR3 nucleotides: TGCGCCAGCAGCCAAGATCGTCAGCTTACTATCTCCTACGAGCAGTACTTC.

This chain connects TRBV28 to TRBJ2-5, with D possibly being TRBD2 (7 bases). CDR1 MDHEN and CDR2 SYDVKM come from the germline V gene. The ends were cut back, 10 bases at V and 0 bases at J, with 21 bases in the middle. The CDR3 covers 16 residues. In nucleotides, the CDR3 is TGTGCCATCAACACGGGGGGCCGGGGGAACCAAGAGACCCAGTACTTC. This encodes CAINTGGRGNQETQYF. Full variable domain (missing parts from reference TRBV28 and TRBJ2-5): DVKVTQSSRYLVKRTGEKVFLECVQDMDHENMFWYRQDPGLGLRLIYFSYDVKMKEKGDIPEGYSVSREKKERFSLILESASTNQTSMYLCAINTGGRGNQETQYFGPGTRLLVL.

This chain joins TRBV4-2 and TRBJ1-1; TRBD1 aligns across 7 bases. From germline, CDR1 is LGHNA and CDR2 YNFKEQ. The CDR3 length is 15 residues. V lost 1 base to trimming and J lost 0 bases; unmatched junction nucleotides: 2. The CDR3 protein is CASSQGDSMNTEAFF. The DNA of the CDR3 is TGTGCCAGCAGCCAAGGGGACAGCATGAACACTGAAGCTTTCTTT.

The V and J genes are TRBV30 and TRBJ1-2, with unresolved D. This CDR3 spans 12 amino acids. CDR1 and CDR2 from the germline V gene are GTSNPN and SVGIG (reference sequence). V was pared by 0 bases and J by 7 bases, with 9 bases between. The CDR3 here is CAWSVLGSGYTF. The CDR3 region has the DNA TGTGCCTGGAGTGTATTGGGGAGTGGCTACACCTTC.

This clone was seen a handful of times. The chain combines TRBV5-1 with TRBJ1-1, with D possibly matching TRBD1 (6 bases). V was clipped by 4 bases and J by 5 bases, with 21 bases between them. This CDR3 contains 16 residues. Germline loops: CDR1 SGHRS, CDR2 YFSETQ. CDR3 amino acids: CASSLEEGGLKTEAFF. The CDR3 DNA follows: TGCGCCAGCAGCCTTGAGGAGGGGGGGCTCAAAACTGAAGCTTTCTTT. Full variable domain (remainder filled in from reference TRBV5-1 and TRBJ1-1): KAGVTQTPRYLIKTRGQQVTLSCSPISGHRSVSWYQQTPGQGLQFLFEYFSETQRNKGNFPGRFSGRQFSNSRSEMNVSTLELGDSALYLCASSLEEGGLKTEAFFGQGTRLTVV.